This TCR beta chain is from a study of Ad26.COV2.S vaccination and SARS-CoV-2 variants. General study findings and limits: Using TCR breadth and depth analyses may have led to underestimated total T cell responses.

The treatment: about 20 received Ad26.COV2.S at low or high dose, single or two shots; about 5 received placebo; per-sample allocation not given. Specimens were obtained on day 63 following the first vaccine or placebo injection. Data came from immunoSEQ multiplex PCR; TCRdb stores just in-frame clones and leaves some out. The sample lists 400,000 to 450,000 clones, around nine tenths occurring once. The CDR3 is 16 residues long. Germline CDR1 and CDR2: SNHLY and FYNNEI. Trimming removed 8 bases from V and 10 bases from J; junction bases left unmatched: 18. As to this clone: No antigen is known for it.

The chain links TRBV2 to TRBJ2-1; TRBD2 matches 9 bases. The sample in question was peripheral blood, obtained in a trial of Ad26.COV2.S vaccine versus placebo. The receptor comes from a person aged 18 to 65 who received the Ad26.COV2.S COVID-19 vaccine or a placebo. Here the CDR3 reads CASRPPGTSLYGEQFF. In DNA, the CDR3 is TGTGCCAGCCGACCTCCCGGGACTAGCCTGTACGGGGAGCAGTTCTTC.